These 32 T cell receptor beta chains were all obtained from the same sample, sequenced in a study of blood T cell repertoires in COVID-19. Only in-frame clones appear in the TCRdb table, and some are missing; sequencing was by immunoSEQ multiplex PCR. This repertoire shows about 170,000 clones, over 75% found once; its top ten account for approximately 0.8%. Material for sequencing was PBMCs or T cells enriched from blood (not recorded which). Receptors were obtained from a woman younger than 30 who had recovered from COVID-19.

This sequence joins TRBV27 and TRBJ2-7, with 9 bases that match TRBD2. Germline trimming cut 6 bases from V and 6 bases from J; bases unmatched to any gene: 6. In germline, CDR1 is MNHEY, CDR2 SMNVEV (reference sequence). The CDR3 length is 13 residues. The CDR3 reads CASRTSGSGEQYF. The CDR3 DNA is TGTGCCAGCAGGACTAGCGGATCAGGCGAGCAGTACTTC.

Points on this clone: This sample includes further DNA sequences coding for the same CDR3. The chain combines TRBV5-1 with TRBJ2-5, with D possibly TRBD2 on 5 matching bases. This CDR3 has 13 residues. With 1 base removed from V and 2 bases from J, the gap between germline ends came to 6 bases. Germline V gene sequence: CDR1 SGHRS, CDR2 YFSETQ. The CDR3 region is CASSLRGQETQYF. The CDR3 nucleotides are TGCGCCAGCAGCTTGCGCGGGCAAGAGACCCAGTACTTC. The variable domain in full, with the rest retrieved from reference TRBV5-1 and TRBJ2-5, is KAGVTQTPRYLIKTRGQQVTLSCSPISGHRSVSWYQQTPGQGLQFLFEYFSETQRNKGNFPGRFSGRQFSNSRSEMNVSTLELGDSALYLCASSLRGQETQYFGPGTRLLVL.

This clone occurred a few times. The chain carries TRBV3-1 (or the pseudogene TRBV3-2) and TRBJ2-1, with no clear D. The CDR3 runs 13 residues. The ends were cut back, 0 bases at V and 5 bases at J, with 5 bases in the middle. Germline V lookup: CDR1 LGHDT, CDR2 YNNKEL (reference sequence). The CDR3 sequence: CASSQDRDNEQFF. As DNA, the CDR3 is TGTGCCAGCAGCCAAGATCGGGACAATGAGCAGTTCTTC.

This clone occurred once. CDR3 coding DNA: TGTGCCAGTAGTCCCCCGGGACTAGGGGGGGCTTTGGAGCAGTTCTTC. Protein product: CASSPPGLGGALEQFF. The chain recombines TRBV19 with TRBJ2-1; TRBD2 matches 8 bases. This CDR3 has 16 residues. CDR1 is LNHDA and CDR2 is SQIVND in the germline V gene (reference sequence). Germline trimming cut 5 bases from V and 10 bases from J; bases unmatched to any gene: 16.

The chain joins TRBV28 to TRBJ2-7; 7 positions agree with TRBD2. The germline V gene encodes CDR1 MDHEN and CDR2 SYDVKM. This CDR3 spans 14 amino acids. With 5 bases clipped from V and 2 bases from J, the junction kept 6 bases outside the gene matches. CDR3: CASSGLAATYEQYF. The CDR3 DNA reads TGTGCCAGCAGTGGGCTAGCGGCAACCTACGAGCAGTACTTC.

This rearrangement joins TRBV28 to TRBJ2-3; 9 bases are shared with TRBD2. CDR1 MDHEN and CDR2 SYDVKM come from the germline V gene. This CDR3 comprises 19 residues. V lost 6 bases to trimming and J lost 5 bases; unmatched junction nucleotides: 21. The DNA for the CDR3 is TGTGCCAGCAGAACACCACTCGGGTCGCGGGAGGGCCTGAGAGATACGCAGTATTTT. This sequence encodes CASRTPLGSREGLRDTQYF.

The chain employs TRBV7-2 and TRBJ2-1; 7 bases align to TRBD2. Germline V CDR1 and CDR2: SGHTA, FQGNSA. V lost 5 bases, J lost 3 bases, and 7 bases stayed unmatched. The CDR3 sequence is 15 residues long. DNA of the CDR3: TGTGCCAGCAGCCCTTCGGCTAGCGGCTACAATGAGCAGTTCTTC. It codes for CASSPSASGYNEQFF.

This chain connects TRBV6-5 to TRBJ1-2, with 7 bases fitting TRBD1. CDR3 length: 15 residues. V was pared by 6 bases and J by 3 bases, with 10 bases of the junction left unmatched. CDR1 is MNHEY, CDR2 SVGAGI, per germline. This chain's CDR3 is CASSAVWTGDYGYTF. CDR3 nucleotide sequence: TGTGCCAGCAGCGCAGTTTGGACAGGAGACTATGGCTACACCTTC.

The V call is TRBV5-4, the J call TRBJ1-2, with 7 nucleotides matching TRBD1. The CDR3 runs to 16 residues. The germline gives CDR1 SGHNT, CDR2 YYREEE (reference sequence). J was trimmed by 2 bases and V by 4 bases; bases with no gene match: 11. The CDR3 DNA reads TGTGCCAGCAGCAATACAGGGGACCCGGGAAACTATGGCTACACCTTC. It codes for CASSNTGDPGNYGYTF.

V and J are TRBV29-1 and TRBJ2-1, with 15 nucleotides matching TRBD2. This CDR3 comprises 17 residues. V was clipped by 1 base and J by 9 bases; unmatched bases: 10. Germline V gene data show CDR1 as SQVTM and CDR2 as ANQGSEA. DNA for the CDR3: TGCAGCGTTGAAGGGACTAGCGGGAGGGCACGAGGTGGTGAGCAGTTCTTC. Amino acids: CSVEGTSGRARGGEQFF.

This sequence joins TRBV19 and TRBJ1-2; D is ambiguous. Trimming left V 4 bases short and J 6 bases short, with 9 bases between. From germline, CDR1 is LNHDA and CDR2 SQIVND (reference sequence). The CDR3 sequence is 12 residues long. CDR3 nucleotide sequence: TGTGCCAGTAGTACCGCAGGTGATGGCTACACCTTC. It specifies CASSTAGDGYTF.

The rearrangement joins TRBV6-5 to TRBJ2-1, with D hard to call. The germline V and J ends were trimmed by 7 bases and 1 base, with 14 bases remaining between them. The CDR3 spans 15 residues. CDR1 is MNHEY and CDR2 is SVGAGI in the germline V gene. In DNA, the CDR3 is TGTGCCAGCACTCCGGCTAGGATATCCTACAATGAGCAGTTCTTC. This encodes CASTPARISYNEQFF.

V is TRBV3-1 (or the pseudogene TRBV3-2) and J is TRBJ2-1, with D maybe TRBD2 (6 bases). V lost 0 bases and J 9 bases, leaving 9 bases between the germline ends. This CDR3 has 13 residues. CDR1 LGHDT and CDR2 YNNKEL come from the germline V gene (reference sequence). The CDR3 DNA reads TGTGCCAGCAGCCAAGAGGGCGGGACTGAGCAGTTCTTC. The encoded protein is CASSQEGGTEQFF.

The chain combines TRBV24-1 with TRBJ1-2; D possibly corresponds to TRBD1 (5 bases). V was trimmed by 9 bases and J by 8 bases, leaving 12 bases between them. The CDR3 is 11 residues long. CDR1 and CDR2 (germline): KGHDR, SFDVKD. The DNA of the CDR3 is TGTGCCACCTCAGGGTATGGGGGCTACACCTTC. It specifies CATSGYGGYTF.

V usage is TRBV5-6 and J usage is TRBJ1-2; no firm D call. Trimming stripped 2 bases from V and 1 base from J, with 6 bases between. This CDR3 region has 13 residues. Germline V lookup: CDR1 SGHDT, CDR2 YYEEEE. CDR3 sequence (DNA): TGTGCCAGCAGCTTCACGGGTAACTATGGCTACACCTTC. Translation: CASSFTGNYGYTF.

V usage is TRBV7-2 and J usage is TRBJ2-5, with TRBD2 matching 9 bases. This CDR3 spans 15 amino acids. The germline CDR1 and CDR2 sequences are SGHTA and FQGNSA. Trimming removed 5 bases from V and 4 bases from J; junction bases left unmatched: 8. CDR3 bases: TGTGCCAGCAGCCCCGGGGCGGGAGGGGGAGAGACCCAGTACTTC. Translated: CASSPGAGGGETQYF.

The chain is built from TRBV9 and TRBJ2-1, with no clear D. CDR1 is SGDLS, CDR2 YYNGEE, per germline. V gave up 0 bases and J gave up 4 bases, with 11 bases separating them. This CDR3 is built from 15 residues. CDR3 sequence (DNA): TGTGCCAGCAGCGTAGGCCCGACGAGGTACAATGAGCAGTTCTTC. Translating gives CASSVGPTRYNEQFF.

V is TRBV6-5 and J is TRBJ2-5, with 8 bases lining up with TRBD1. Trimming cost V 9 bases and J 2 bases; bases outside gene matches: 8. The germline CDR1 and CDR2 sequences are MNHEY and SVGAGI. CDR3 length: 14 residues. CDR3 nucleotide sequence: TGTGCCAGTGCCCCCGACAGGGGTCAAGAGACCCAGTACTTC. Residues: CASAPDRGQETQYF.

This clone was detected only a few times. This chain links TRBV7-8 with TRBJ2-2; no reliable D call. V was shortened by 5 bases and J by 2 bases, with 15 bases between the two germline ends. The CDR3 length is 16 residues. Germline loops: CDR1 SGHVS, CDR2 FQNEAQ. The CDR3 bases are TGTGCCAGCAGCCCCCGGCTTCGCGGCAACACCGGGGAGCTGTTTTTT. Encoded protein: CASSPRLRGNTGELFF.

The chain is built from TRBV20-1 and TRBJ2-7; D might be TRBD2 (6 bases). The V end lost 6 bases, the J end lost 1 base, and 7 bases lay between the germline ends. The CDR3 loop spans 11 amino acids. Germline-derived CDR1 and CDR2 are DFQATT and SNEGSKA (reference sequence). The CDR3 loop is CSAGTSYEQYF. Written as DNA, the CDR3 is TGCAGTGCGGGGACTTCCTACGAGCAGTACTTC.

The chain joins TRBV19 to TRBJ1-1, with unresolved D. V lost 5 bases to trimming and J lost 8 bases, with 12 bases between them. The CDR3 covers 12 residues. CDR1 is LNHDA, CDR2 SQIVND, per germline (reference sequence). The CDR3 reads CASSYTGREAFF. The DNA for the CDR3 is TGTGCCAGTAGTTACACGGGAAGAGAAGCTTTCTTT.

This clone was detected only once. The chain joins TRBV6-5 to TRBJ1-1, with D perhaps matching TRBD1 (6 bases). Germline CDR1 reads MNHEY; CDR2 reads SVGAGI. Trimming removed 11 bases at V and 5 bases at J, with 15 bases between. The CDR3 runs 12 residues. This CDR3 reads CAGGGFWTEAFF. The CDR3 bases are TGTGCCGGCGGGGGCTTTTGGACTGAAGCTTTCTTT.

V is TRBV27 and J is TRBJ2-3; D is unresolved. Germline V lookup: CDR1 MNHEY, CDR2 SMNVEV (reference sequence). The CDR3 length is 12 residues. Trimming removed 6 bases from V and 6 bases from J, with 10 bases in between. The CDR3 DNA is TGTGCCAGCAGACAGACGCTCGATACGCAGTATTTT. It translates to CASRQTLDTQYF.

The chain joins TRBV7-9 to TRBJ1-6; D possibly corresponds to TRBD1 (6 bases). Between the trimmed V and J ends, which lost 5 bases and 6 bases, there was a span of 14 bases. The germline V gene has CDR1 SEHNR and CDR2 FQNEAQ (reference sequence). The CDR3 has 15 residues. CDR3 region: CASSKLDRSNSPLHF. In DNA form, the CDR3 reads TGTGCCAGCAGCAAATTGGACAGAAGTAATTCACCCCTCCACTTT.

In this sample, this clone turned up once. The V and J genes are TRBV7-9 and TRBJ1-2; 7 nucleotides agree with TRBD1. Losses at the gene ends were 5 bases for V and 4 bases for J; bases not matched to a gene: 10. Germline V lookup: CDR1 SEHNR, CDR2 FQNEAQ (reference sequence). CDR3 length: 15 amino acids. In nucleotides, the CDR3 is TGTGCCAGCAGCAGCGACAGGGCCCGAGGCTATGGCTACACCTTC. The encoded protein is CASSSDRARGYGYTF.

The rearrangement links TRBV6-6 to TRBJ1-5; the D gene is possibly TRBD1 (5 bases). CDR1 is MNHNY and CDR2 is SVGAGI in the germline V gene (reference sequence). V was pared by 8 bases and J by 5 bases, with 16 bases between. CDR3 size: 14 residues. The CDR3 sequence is CASGGAREDQPQHF. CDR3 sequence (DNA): TGTGCCAGCGGTGGCGCCAGGGAAGATCAGCCCCAGCATTTT.

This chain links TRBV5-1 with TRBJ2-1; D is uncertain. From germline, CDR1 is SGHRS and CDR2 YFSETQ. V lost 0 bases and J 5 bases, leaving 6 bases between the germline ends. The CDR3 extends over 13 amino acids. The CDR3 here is CASSLGPNNEQFF. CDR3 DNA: TGCGCCAGCAGCTTGGGGCCGAACAATGAGCAGTTCTTC.

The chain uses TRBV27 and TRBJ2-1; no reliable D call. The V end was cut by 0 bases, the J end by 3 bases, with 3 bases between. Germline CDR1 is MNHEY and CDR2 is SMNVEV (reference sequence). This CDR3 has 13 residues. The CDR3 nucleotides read TGTGCCAGCAGTTTATCCAACTACAATGAGCAGTTCTTC. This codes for CASSLSNYNEQFF.

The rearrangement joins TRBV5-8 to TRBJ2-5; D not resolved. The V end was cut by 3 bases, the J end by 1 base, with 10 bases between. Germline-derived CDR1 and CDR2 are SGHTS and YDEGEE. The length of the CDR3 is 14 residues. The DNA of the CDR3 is TGTGCCAGCAGCTGGCCTGGGCTCCAAGAGACCCAGTACTTC. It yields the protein CASSWPGLQETQYF.

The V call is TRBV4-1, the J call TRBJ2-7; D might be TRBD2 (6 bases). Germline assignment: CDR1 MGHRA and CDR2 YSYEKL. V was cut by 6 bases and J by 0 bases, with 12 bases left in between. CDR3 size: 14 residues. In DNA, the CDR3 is TGCGCCAGCAGGAAAGCGGGCGGCTCCTACGAGCAGTACTTC. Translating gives CASRKAGGSYEQYF.

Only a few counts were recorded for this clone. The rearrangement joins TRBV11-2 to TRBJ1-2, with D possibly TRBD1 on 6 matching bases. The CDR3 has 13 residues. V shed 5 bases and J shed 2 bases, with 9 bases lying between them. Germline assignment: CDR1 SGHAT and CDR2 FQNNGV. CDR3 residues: CASSQGQNYGYTF. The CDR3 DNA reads TGTGCCAGCAGCCAAGGACAGAACTATGGCTACACCTTC.

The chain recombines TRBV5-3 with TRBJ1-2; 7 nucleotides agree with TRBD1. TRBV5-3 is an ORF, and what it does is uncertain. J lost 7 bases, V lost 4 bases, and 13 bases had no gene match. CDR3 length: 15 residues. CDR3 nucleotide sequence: TGTGCCAGAAGCGAAAAGGACAGGTCCCTATTTGGCTACACCTTC. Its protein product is CARSEKDRSLFGYTF.